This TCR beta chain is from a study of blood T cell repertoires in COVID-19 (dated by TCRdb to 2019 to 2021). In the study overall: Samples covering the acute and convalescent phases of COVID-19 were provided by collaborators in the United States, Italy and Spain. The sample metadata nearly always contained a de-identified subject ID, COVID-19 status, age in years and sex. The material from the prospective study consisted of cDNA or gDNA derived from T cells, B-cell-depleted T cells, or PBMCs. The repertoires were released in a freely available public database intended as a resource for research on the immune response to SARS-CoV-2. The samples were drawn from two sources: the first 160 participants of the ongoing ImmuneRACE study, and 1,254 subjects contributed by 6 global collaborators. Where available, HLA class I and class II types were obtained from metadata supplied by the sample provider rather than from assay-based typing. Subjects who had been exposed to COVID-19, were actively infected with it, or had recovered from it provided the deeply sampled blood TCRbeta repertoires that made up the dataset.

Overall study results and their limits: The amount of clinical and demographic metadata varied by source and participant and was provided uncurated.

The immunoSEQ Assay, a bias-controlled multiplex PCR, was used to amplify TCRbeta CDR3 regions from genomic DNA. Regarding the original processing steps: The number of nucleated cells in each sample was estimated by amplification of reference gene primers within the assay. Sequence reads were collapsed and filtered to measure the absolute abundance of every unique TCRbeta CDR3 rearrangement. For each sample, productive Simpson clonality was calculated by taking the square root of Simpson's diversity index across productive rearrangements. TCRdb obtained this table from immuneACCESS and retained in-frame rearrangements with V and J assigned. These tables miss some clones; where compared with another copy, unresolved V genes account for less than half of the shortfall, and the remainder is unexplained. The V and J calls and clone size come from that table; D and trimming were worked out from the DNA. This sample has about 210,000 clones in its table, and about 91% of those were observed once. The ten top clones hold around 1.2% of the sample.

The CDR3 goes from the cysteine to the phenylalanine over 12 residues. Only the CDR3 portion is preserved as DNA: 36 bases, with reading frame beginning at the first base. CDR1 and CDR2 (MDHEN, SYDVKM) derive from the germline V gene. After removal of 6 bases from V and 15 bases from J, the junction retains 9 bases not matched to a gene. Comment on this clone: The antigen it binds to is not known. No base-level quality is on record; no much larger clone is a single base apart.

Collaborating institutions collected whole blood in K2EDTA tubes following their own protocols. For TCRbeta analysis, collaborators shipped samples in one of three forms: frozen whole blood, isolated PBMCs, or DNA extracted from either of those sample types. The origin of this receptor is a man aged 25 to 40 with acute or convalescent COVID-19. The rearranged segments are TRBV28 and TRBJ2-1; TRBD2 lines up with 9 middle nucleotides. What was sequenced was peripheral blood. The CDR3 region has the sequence CASRSLAGRRFF. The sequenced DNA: TGTGCCAGCAGGTCGCTAGCGGGGAGGAGGTTCTTC.